The T cell receptor (beta chain) described here comes from a study of pediatric ulcerative colitis (dated by TCRdb to between 2018 and 2020). Notes on the research overall: Pancolitis was present in several ulcerative colitis patients and left-sided colitis in two, and histology consistent with ulcerative colitis was found in all of these patients. Some 10 newly diagnosed, treatment-naive pediatric ulcerative colitis patients and a handful of non-IBD control children each provided paired blood and rectal samples. By Pediatric Ulcerative Colitis Activity Index, mild disease was classified in a couple of patients, moderate disease in four and acute severe colitis in three.

This clone was counted a few times. This clone's antigen is unknown. No qualities accompany the bases; no much larger clone lies one base away. Using the immunoSEQ TRB Survey service, rearranged CDR3 beta regions were amplified from genomic DNA with multiplex V and J primers. To keep depth equal across samples, survey-level sequencing depth of up to 500,000 reads per sample was applied. The libraries were purified, combined into pools and sequenced with Illumina technology. In the authors' own workflow: Productive clonality, sample overlap, pairwise scatters, CDR3 beta length, V/D/J gene usage and productiveness were all assessed with the immunoSEQ online tools. Calculated diversity was the number of unique rearrangements divided by total templates times 100; Shannon and Simpson indices were also computed. For principal component analysis, Z-score normalized data were analyzed with the R prcomp function and the ggbiplot package. Morisita's index was used to quantify blood-rectal clonal overlap within each subject. The clones in this table, taken by TCRdb from immuneACCESS, are in-frame only. Not every clone is retained; where verified, under half of the shortfall comes from an unresolved V gene, and the cause of the rest is unknown. The V and J calls and clone size are taken from that table; D and trimming were inferred from the DNA. Counted in this sample were 25,000 to 35,000 clones; about four fifths of them appeared once. The ten largest make up around 4.5% of the sample.

No immunosuppressive medication had been given to the ulcerative colitis patients before the diagnostic colonoscopy. Blood was sampled at the same time as the colonoscopy. The Wizard kit (Promega) was used to extract genomic DNA from the blood and intestinal samples. Results and caveats for the whole study, not just this receptor: For technical reasons, the blood samples of a couple of patients yielded substantially fewer templates, so those samples were excluded from the blood-rectal overlap analysis. Autologous blood-rectal clonal overlap was significantly higher in ulcerative colitis patients than in controls, suggesting increased T cell trafficking to inflamed tissue. Because repertoires were derived from total lymphocyte DNA, patterns in rare subsets such as regulatory T cells may not have been reflected. A couple of rectal CDR3 clonotypes were detected in all ulcerative colitis patients and were not detected in any of the controls. The healthy control group was small, consisting of only four individuals. Features of the rectal repertoire distinguished controls, mild-moderate colitis patients and acute severe colitis patients, and in acute severe colitis rectal diversity was lower because of clonal expansions.

Input material: blood. The clonotype originates from a boy aged 5-17 years with severe ulcerative colitis.

The DNA reads as follows: TGTGCCAGCAGCTTGGTACAGGGGGCCTCCTACGAGCAGTACTTC. It is translated as CASSLVQGASYEQYF. The chain links TRBV5-4 with TRBJ2-7; the central 9 bases match TRBD1. The CDR3 starts with the cysteine, ends with the phenylalanine, and has 15 residues. Only the CDR3 DNA stays, 45 bases, in frame from base 1. The germline V gene (reference sequence) yields SGHNT for CDR1 and YYREEE for CDR2. The junction shows trimming of 0 bases on V and 0 bases on J, and the gene matches do not reach 1 base of it.